This T cell receptor beta chain appears in the sequencing data of a study of identical twins. General study results and limits: Invariant cells of the MAIT and iNKT types might have partly distorted the zero-insertion analyses. Beta out-of-frame twin sharing showed a weaker excess. Out-of-frame alpha sequences shared between twins exhibited an excess of low generation probability.

V lost 5 bases, J lost 2 bases, and 4 bases stayed unmatched. The germline V gene has CDR1 SGHAT and CDR2 FQNNGV. The CDR3 is 15 residues long. This clonotype has at least ten counts. Its matching antigen is unknown. Addition of a universal primer site occurred through template switching, and cDNA carried unique molecular identifiers. TCRdb itself ran the 5' RACE reads through MiXCR, one entry per CDR3 protein. This sample has 200,000 to 300,000 distinct CDR3 sequences, with 6% to 8.5% found just once. These data were also filed under a second study, of yellow fever vaccine responses in identical twins.

This rearrangement joins TRBV11-2 to TRBJ2-3; 10 nucleotides agree with TRBD2. The TCR comes from a young woman in good health. The sample was CD8+ T cells sorted from blood. In nucleotides, the CDR3 is TGTGCCAGCAGCCGGACTAGCGGATACACAGATACGCAGTATTTT. Translation gives CASSRTSGYTDTQYF.